This TCR beta chain was documented in a study of shared clonotypes between healthy human individuals (dated by TCRdb to the early 2020s). About the study as a whole: A few men and two women, aged 18 to 49 years, made up the cohort. Between about 0.94 and 8.9 billion PBMCs per donor were obtained by leukapheresis. For each donor, three plates each were used for CD4 naive and CD4 memory, two plates were used for CD8 naive, and one plate was used for CD8 memory. To estimate repertoire size and how much clonotype sharing occurs between individuals, the study deeply sequenced the blood TCR repertoires of roughly 5 healthy adults. Libraries were prepared and TCR repertoires were sequenced by different laboratories using diverse techniques, in order to increase sequencing depth and limit assay-specific biases. Overall results and qualifications from the work: Compared with non-shared clonotypes, the clonotypes found in all four sorted-subset donors had higher generation probabilities. The genetic and exposure-history diversity represented was limited by the small number of donors. Estimated clonotype richness was generally larger for naive than for memory subsets. Pairwise subsampling led to the expectation that sequencing depth would affect the degree of clonotype sharing among donors. Sampling was restricted to blood, and TCR repertoires in tissues likely differ from the TCR repertoires found in blood. Rarefaction of sorted-subset datasets indicated incomplete sequencing despite the large sequencing depth. Across a few donors, roughly 5.4% of naive CD4, roughly 3.3% of naive CD8, under 2.5% of memory CD4, and approximately 0.4% of memory CD8 clonotypes were shared.

Spanning cysteine to phenylalanine, the CDR3 consists of 12 amino acids. Only CDR3 DNA remains: 36 bases, in frame from the first base. V and J are trimmed by 6 bases and 8 bases, and the gene matches miss 4 bases of the junction. CDR1 is given as SQVTM and CDR2 as ANQGSEA, both from the germline V gene. Healthy HIV-negative adults with no recently reported acute infections or vaccinations were included as donors. Every donor was a Caucasian adult living in Nashville, Tennessee, USA. CD4+ T cells were enriched by magnetic negative selection, after which naive cells were positively selected on CD45RA and the negative fraction was taken as the memory subset. After blood collection by leukapheresis, PBMCs were isolated using Ficoll-Histopaque density gradient centrifugation and then cryopreserved in the vapor phase of liquid nitrogen. Analytical flow cytometry was used to check the purity and quantity of each magnetically sorted T cell population. Genomic DNA was isolated from each sorted fraction and quantified by UV absorbance on a Nanodrop 2000c.

Using the deep immunoSEQ assay, multiplex PCR amplified TCR CDR3 regions from genomic DNA. Extracted genomic DNA from each cell subset was distributed evenly across all wells of several immunoSEQ 96-well plates, and each plate was treated as a replicate. For sorted subsets, approximately 210 ng of genomic DNA, equivalent to 25,000 to 35,000 T cell genomes, went into each replicate PCR. Purified libraries were measured with a Qubit 3.0 fluorometer, size-checked on a Bioanalyzer 2100, and measured again with the KAPA Library Quantification kit. Every immunoSEQ 96-well plate was sequenced on a dedicated single-read 150-cycle Illumina NextSeq 550 flow cell. The study's processing was this. Because the immunoSEQ output held only junctional sequences and lacked quality scores, the filtering could not match the filtering applied to full-length reads. Sequences were annotated with PyIR, a Python wrapper for IgBLAST v1.9, and V/J genes and CDR3 were assigned using IMGT germline references. Reads were removed for weak V/J assignments (E-value above 1e-6), missing CDR3, stop codons, out-of-frame junctions, or ambiguous translated residues. A V3J clonotype was defined by an identical inferred V gene, J gene, and CDR3 amino acid sequence. The percentage overlap between two repertoires was calculated by dividing the number of shared unique clonotypes by the size of the smaller repertoire. Three approaches were used to assess repertoire richness: RTK rarefaction, the Chao1 estimator, and Recon v2.1 estimates of unobserved clonotypes. OLGA was used to compute generation probabilities for all TCRbeta clonotypes that the gDNA method yielded from a handful of donors. TCRdb re-hosts the immuneACCESS table, in-frame sequences only. Its copies lack some clones; in the studies checked, an unresolved V gene accounts for under half of them, and the cause for the rest is not known. D and trimming come from the DNA, and the V and J calls and clone size come from that table. This sample comprises some 2.3 million clones, more than 80% of them detected only once. The ten largest clonotypes hold around 0.4% of the sample.

About this clone itself: Which antigen it targets is not known. Base qualities are not at hand, and no much larger clone is one base apart.

This chain is built from TRBV29-1 and TRBJ2-1, and 10 bases in between align with TRBD2. This sequence was found in a man younger than 35 in good health. Some clones in this sample may be carry-over from other donors' samples. Sequencing input: naive CD4+ T cells from PBMCs. The cell subset or site label corresponds to: CD45RA+ positively selected. The DNA is TGCAGCGTCCGGACTAGCGGCGATGAGCAGTTCTTC. This gives the protein CSVRTSGDEQFF.